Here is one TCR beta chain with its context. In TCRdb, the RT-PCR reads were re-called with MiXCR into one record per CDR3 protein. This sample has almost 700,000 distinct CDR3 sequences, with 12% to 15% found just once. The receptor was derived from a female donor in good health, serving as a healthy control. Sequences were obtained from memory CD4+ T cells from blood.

CDR3 in amino acids: CASSLGQGFRNEQFF. DNA of the CDR3: TGTGCCAGCAGCTTGGGGCAGGGGTTTAGAAATGAGCAGTTCTTC. The V gene is TRBV5-8, the J gene TRBJ2-1, with a tentative D call TRBD1 (6 bases). Germline-derived CDR1 and CDR2 are SGHTS and YDEGEE. V dropped 0 bases and J dropped 7 bases, with 14 bases sitting between them. CDR3 length: 15 residues.